This passage covers 22 T cell receptor beta chains from one sample sequenced in a study of blood T cell repertoires in COVID-19. TCRdb's copy holds only in-frame clones and misses some; the assay was immunoSEQ multiplex PCR. The sample holds 160,000 or so clones; approximately 88% are singletons and the top ten take 3% to 4.5%. Source material: peripheral blood. Receptors were obtained from a woman aged 60-75 years who had recovered from COVID-19.

The J gene is TRBJ1-5, the V gene TRBV24-1, with 12 nucleotides matching TRBD1. Trimming removed 4 bases from V and 2 bases from J; junction bases left unmatched: 2. The CDR3 runs to 16 residues. In germline, CDR1 is KGHDR, CDR2 SFDVKD. As DNA, the CDR3 is TGTGCCACCAGTGACCGGGACAGGGGGCGCAATCAGCCCCAGCATTTT. Protein: CATSDRDRGRNQPQHF.

The chain combines TRBV25-1 with TRBJ2-1; D remains unclear. The CDR3 contains 11 residues. Deletions cut 4 bases from V and 8 bases from J, with 6 bases between. The germline CDR1 and CDR2 sequences are MGHDK and SYGVNS. The CDR3 here is CASSVHYEQFF. Written as DNA, the CDR3 is TGTGCCAGCAGTGTCCATTATGAGCAGTTCTTC.

The chain links TRBV5-1 to TRBJ1-1; D is possibly TRBD1 (6 bases). Germline CDR1 and CDR2: SGHRS and YFSETQ. The CDR3 is 15 amino acids. Trimming took off 3 bases at V and 0 bases at J, with 12 bases between the two ends. The CDR3 loop is CASSSTGLMNTEAFF. In DNA, the CDR3 is TGCGCCAGCAGCTCGACAGGTTTGATGAACACTGAAGCTTTCTTT.

V and J are TRBV29-1 and TRBJ1-2; D is undetermined. The CDR3 covers 13 residues. The V gene lost 4 bases and the J gene lost 4 bases, with 13 bases spanning the gap. CDR1 is SQVTM, CDR2 ANQGSEA, per germline. The CDR3 region has the DNA TGCAGCGTTGGGGCTCAAGTCGGCTATGGCTACACCTTC. This gives the protein CSVGAQVGYGYTF.

This chain uses TRBV12-5 with TRBJ1-2; 9 bases match TRBD1. With V trimmed by 2 bases and J by 2 bases, 3 bases remained unmatched. The germline gives CDR1 LGHNT, CDR2 FRNRAP. The CDR3 has 15 amino acids. The CDR3 coding sequence is TGTGCTAGTGGTTTGTCTACAGGGGGCAACTATGGCTACACCTTC. It is translated as CASGLSTGGNYGYTF.

V gene TRBV9 combines with J gene TRBJ2-2, with 9 bases fitting TRBD2. Germline lookup yields CDR1 SGDLS and CDR2 YYNGEE. The CDR3 runs 16 residues. V shed 0 bases and J 5 bases; nucleotides not matched to a gene: 5. CDR3 DNA sequence: TGTGCCAGCAGCGTAGAGGGTAGCGGGGGAACCGGGGAGCTGTTTTTT. It specifies CASSVEGSGGTGELFF.

The chain uses TRBV5-5 and TRBJ1-6, with 7 bases matching TRBD1. This CDR3 has 16 residues. V shed 4 bases and J 10 bases; nucleotides not matched to a gene: 14. Germline CDR1 and CDR2: SGHKS and YYEKEE (reference sequence). The CDR3 bases are TGTGCCAGCAGCCCCGGACAGGCCTTCATATGGTCACCCCTCCACTTT. Residues: CASSPGQAFIWSPLHF.

With respect to this clone: At one end the junction does not follow the germline gene, possibly because of a read error. The V call is TRBV9, the J call TRBJ1-2; no firm D call. The CDR3 runs 12 residues. Germline V gene data show CDR1 as SGDLS and CDR2 as YYNGEE. Here the CDR3 reads CASALETQIPIF. In DNA, the CDR3 is TGTGCCAGCGCGTTGGAGACCCAGATTCCCATTTTC.

There are a few counts of this clone. The rearrangement joins TRBV12-3 or TRBV12-4 to TRBJ1-2, with D perhaps matching TRBD1 (5 bases). Trimming pared 8 bases from V and 4 bases from J, leaving 11 bases between. The CDR3 is 12 residues long. The CDR3 protein is CASARQLYGYTF. As DNA, the CDR3 is TGTGCCAGCGCGAGACAGCTCTATGGCTACACCTTC.

This clone has only one observation. The gene calls are TRBV28 and TRBJ1-1; 9 bases line up with TRBD1. Germline CDR1 reads MDHEN; CDR2 reads SYDVKM. V lost 5 bases to trimming and J lost 4 bases; unmatched junction nucleotides: 11. The CDR3 is 16 amino acids. The DNA of the CDR3 is TGTGCCAGCAGTCCCTACTCCGGACAGGGGAGCACTGAAGCTTTCTTT. As protein: CASSPYSGQGSTEAFF.

V is TRBV29-1 and J is TRBJ2-3, with a tentative D call TRBD1 (5 bases). The CDR3 covers 12 residues. With 5 bases removed from V and 4 bases from J, the gap between germline ends came to 10 bases. CDR1 SQVTM and CDR2 ANQGSEA come from the germline V gene. For the CDR3, the DNA is TGCAGCGTTAGGGGTAGGGCAGATACGCAGTATTTT. Translation gives CSVRGRADTQYF.

The chain combines TRBV18 with TRBJ2-1, with D unresolved. Trimming removed 3 bases at V and 3 bases at J, with 6 bases between. CDR3 length: 13 amino acids. The germline V gene encodes CDR1 KGHSH and CDR2 LQKENI. DNA of the CDR3: TGTGCCAGCTCACCGCAGAACTACAATGAGCAGTTCTTC. This codes for CASSPQNYNEQFF.

Details on this clone: Other nucleotide sequences in the sample specify the same CDR3. The gene calls are TRBV15 and TRBJ2-7, with unresolved D. This CDR3 has 14 residues. V was clipped by 1 base and J by 0 bases, with 7 bases between them. Germline CDR1 reads LNHNV; CDR2 reads YYDKDF (reference sequence). DNA for the CDR3: TGTGCCACCAGCAGAGGAGGTAGCTCCTACGAGCAGTACTTC. Translating gives CATSRGGSSYEQYF.

The chain couples TRBV7-6 to TRBJ2-2; maybe TRBD2 (6 bases). This CDR3 is 15 amino acids long. Germline lookup yields CDR1 SGHVS and CDR2 FNYEAQ. The ends were cut back, 0 bases at V and 5 bases at J, with 10 bases in the middle. The CDR3 DNA reads TGTGCCAGCAGCTTAGCCGGGGGAGAGACCGGGGAGCTGTTTTTT. It codes for CASSLAGGETGELFF.

J is TRBJ2-5 and V is TRBV29-1; unclear D gene. V was clipped by 3 bases and J by 4 bases, with 12 bases between them. Germline CDR1 SQVTM, CDR2 ANQGSEA. The CDR3 extends over 13 amino acids. Here the CDR3 reads CSVDPSTRETQYF. For the CDR3, the DNA is TGCAGCGTTGATCCATCAACGAGAGAGACCCAGTACTTC. The full variable domain, completed using reference TRBV29-1 and TRBJ2-5, is SAVISQKPSRDICQRGTSLTIQCQVDSQVTMMFWYRQQPGQSLTLIATANQGSEATYESGFVIDKFPISRPNLTFSTLTVSNMSPEDSSIYLCSVDPSTRETQYFGPGTRLLVL.

The chain employs TRBV28 and TRBJ2-7; 8 positions match TRBD1. CDR1 and CDR2 (germline): MDHEN, SYDVKM. The CDR3 contains 15 residues. The trim removed 3 bases at V and 9 bases at J, leaving 13 bases unmatched. Here the CDR3 reads CASSFWVDRDERQYF. CDR3 DNA sequence: TGTGCCAGCAGTTTTTGGGTGGACAGGGACGAAAGGCAGTACTTC. Using reference TRBV28 and TRBJ2-7 for the parts outside the CDR3, the full variable domain is DVKVTQSSRYLVKRTGEKVFLECVQDMDHENMFWYRQDPGLGLRLIYFSYDVKMKEKGDIPEGYSVSREKKERFSLILESASTNQTSMYLCASSFWVDRDERQYFGPGTRLTVT.

This clone was found once. The chain uses TRBV27 and TRBJ1-4; D possibly corresponds to TRBD1 (6 bases). Germline V gene sequence: CDR1 MNHEY, CDR2 SMNVEV (reference sequence). This CDR3 is built from 14 residues. V was shortened by 5 bases and J by 4 bases, with 11 bases between the two germline ends. The CDR3 nucleotides read TGTGCCAGCAGTCCACAGGGAAATAATGAAAAACTGTTTTTT. Its protein product is CASSPQGNNEKLFF. The full variable domain, its missing parts supplied by reference TRBV27 and TRBJ1-4, is EAQVTQNPRYLITVTGKKLTVTCSQNMNHEYMSWYRQDPGLGLRQIYYSMNVEVTDKGDVPEGYKVSRKEKRNFPLILESPSPNQTSLYFCASSPQGNNEKLFFGSGTQLSVL.

A few counts support this clone. V usage is TRBV2 and J usage is TRBJ1-1, with unresolved D. There are 11 residues in the CDR3. In germline, CDR1 is SNHLY, CDR2 FYNNEI. The CDR3 sequence: CANGTGTEAFF. Written as DNA, the CDR3 is TGTGCTAACGGCACGGGCACTGAAGCTTTCTTT.

This chain connects TRBV28 to TRBJ1-5; the D is unclear. The CDR3 is 13 amino acids. Trimming stripped 1 base from V and 2 bases from J, with 3 bases between. The germline V gene has CDR1 MDHEN and CDR2 SYDVKM. For the CDR3, the DNA is TGTGCCAGCAGTTTATTCGGCAATCAGCCCCAGCATTTT. Its translation: CASSLFGNQPQHF.

This chain joins TRBV5-1 and TRBJ2-5; D is ambiguous. The CDR3 has 14 residues. V was shortened by 0 bases and J by 3 bases, with 9 bases between the two germline ends. Germline V gene lookup returns CDR1 SGHRS and CDR2 YFSETQ. CDR3 residues: CASSLVPDKETQYF. CDR3 bases: TGCGCCAGCAGCTTGGTTCCTGACAAAGAGACCCAGTACTTC.

The chain employs TRBV28 and TRBJ2-5; D not resolved. The V end lost 3 bases, the J end lost 5 bases, and 7 bases lay between the germline ends. This CDR3 contains 12 residues. Germline V lookup: CDR1 MDHEN, CDR2 SYDVKM. CDR3 sequence (DNA): TGTGCCAGCAGTTTCGACTGGGAGACCCAGTACTTC. Protein sequence: CASSFDWETQYF.

This clone came up a few times. The rearrangement links TRBV5-4 to TRBJ1-6; 7 bases match TRBD1. The CDR3 is 15 amino acids. The germline gives CDR1 SGHNT, CDR2 YYREEE (reference sequence). With 2 bases clipped from V and 10 bases from J, the junction kept 9 bases outside the gene matches. The CDR3 loop is CASSFDRAAGSPLHF. The CDR3 coding sequence is TGTGCCAGCAGCTTCGACAGGGCCGCTGGGTCACCCCTCCACTTT.